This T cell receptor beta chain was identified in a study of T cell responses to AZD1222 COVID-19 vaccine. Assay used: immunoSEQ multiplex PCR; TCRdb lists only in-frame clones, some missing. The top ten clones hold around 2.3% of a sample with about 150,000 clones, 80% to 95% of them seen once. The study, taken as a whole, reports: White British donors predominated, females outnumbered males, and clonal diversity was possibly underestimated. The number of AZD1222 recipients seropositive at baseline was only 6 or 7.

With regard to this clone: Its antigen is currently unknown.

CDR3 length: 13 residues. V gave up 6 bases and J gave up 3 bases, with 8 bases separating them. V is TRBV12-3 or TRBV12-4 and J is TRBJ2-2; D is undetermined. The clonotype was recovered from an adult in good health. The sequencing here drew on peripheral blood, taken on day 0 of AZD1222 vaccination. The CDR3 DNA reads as TGTGCCAGCAGGATCAGAGACACCGGGGAGCTGTTTTTT. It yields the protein CASRIRDTGELFF.